This entry lists 17 T cell receptor beta chains sequenced from one sample in a study of T cell responses to AZD1222 COVID-19 vaccine. Assay: immunoSEQ multiplex PCR; the TCRdb copy retains only in-frame clones and omits some. There are 95,000 or so clones in the sample; 91% occur only once, and 8% to 8.5% lies in the top ten. This specimen consisted of peripheral blood, obtained 28 days after the second AZD1222 dose. These TCRs come from an adult who received the AZD1222 COVID-19 vaccine.

The chain employs TRBV6-5 and TRBJ1-6; 7 bases are shared with TRBD1. The CDR3 has 13 residues. CDR1 and CDR2 from the germline V gene are MNHEY and SVGAGI. After removal of 6 bases from V and 8 bases from J, the junction contained 4 bases not matched to a gene. CDR3 protein: CASSPTGDSPLHF. The CDR3 nucleotides read TGTGCCAGCAGCCCCACAGGGGATTCACCCCTCCACTTT.

V is TRBV9 and J is TRBJ2-7, with a weak D call TRBD2 (6 bases). CDR3 size: 14 residues. V lost 0 bases and J lost 4, with 11 bases in between. CDR1 SGDLS and CDR2 YYNGEE come from the germline V gene. This CDR3 reads CASSVAPGGYEQYF. The CDR3 region has the DNA TGTGCCAGCAGCGTAGCCCCTGGGGGGTACGAGCAGTACTTC. The whole variable domain, remainder taken from reference TRBV9 and TRBJ2-7, is DSGVTQTPKHLITATGQRVTLRCSPRSGDLSVYWYQQSLDQGLQFLIQYYNGEERAKGNILERFSAQQFPDLHSELNLSSLELGDSALYFCASSVAPGGYEQYFGPGTRLTVT.

CDR3 loop: CASSLDRSDEQFF. The CDR3, as DNA: TGTGCCAGCAGCTTAGACAGGTCGGATGAGCAGTTCTTC. V usage is TRBV11-2 and J usage is TRBJ2-1; D not certain. V lost 0 bases and J lost 8, with 8 bases in between. The CDR3 is 13 amino acids. CDR1 SGHAT and CDR2 FQNNGV come from the germline V gene.

The V call is TRBV7-2, the J call TRBJ1-3; D is unclear. This CDR3 has 15 amino acids. V gave up 5 bases and J gave up 0 bases, with 11 bases separating them. Germline V gene lookup returns CDR1 SGHTA and CDR2 FQGNSA. The CDR3 reads CASSPQPLSGNTIYF. CDR3 in DNA: TGTGCCAGCAGCCCGCAGCCCCTCTCTGGAAACACCATATATTTT.

The gene calls are TRBV11-2 and TRBJ1-2; D is possibly TRBD1 (6 bases). The CDR3 is 14 residues long. V gave up 5 bases and J gave up 2 bases, with 12 bases separating them. Germline values: CDR1 SGHAT, CDR2 FQNNGV. The CDR3 reads CASSRGTQNYGYTF. CDR3 bases: TGTGCCAGCAGCCGAGGGACACAGAACTATGGCTACACCTTC. Full variable domain (remainder filled in from reference TRBV11-2 and TRBJ1-2): EAGVAQSPRYKIIEKRQSVAFWCNPISGHATLYWYQQILGQGPKLLIQFQNNGVVDDSQLPKDRFSAERLKGVDSTLKIQPAKLEDSAVYLCASSRGTQNYGYTFGSGTRLTVV.

The chain links TRBV28 to TRBJ1-2; maybe TRBD1 (6 bases). Trimming removed 4 bases from V and 8 bases from J, with 11 bases in between. CDR3 length: 12 amino acids. Germline V gene sequence: CDR1 MDHEN, CDR2 SYDVKM. The CDR3 DNA follows: TGTGCCAGCAGTTGGGGGGCGCGGGGCTACACCTTC. It codes for CASSWGARGYTF.

The chain combines TRBV6-5 with TRBJ2-6; no definite D call. V was cut by 0 bases and J by 2 bases, with 2 bases left in between. Germline CDR1 and CDR2: MNHEY and SVGAGI. The CDR3 sequence is 14 residues long. The CDR3 reads CASSYSPGANVLTF. In DNA form, the CDR3 reads TGTGCCAGCAGTTACTCCCCTGGGGCCAACGTCCTGACTTTC.

CDR3 in DNA: TGCAGTGCTAGTGCTTTCTGGACTAGCGTCGCTTGGGGGCGTGACCTAGCCAAAAACATTCAGTACTTC. Amino acids: CSASAFWTSVAWGRDLAKNIQYF. The chain is built from TRBV20-1 and TRBJ2-4, with 9 bases matching TRBD2. The CDR3 length is 23 residues. V dropped 3 bases and J dropped 0; count of bases not matched to a gene: 27. Looked up from germline, CDR1 is DFQATT and CDR2 is SNEGSKA (reference sequence).

This chain connects TRBV5-1 to TRBJ2-5, with D possibly TRBD2 on 6 matching bases. With 0 bases removed from V and 1 base from J, the gap between germline ends came to 13 bases. This CDR3 contains 16 residues. CDR1 is SGHRS, CDR2 YFSETQ, per germline. The CDR3 protein is CASSLVSPRGQETQYF. For the CDR3, the DNA is TGCGCCAGCAGCTTGGTATCCCCGCGGGGCCAAGAGACCCAGTACTTC.

The CDR3 DNA sequence: TGTGCCAGCAGCTTAGAAGGTTTAAATTCACCCCTCCACTTT. Amino acids: CASSLEGLNSPLHF. V usage is TRBV7-9 and J usage is TRBJ1-6; D is unclear. This CDR3 spans 14 amino acids. Germline V gene sequence: CDR1 SEHNR, CDR2 FQNEAQ (reference sequence). V gave up 1 base and J gave up 7 bases, with 8 bases separating them. The variable domain in full, completed from reference TRBV7-9 and TRBJ1-6, reads DTGVSQNPRHKITKRGQNVTFRCDPISEHNRLYWYRQTLGQGPEFLTYFQNEAQLEKSRLLSDRFSAERPKGSFSTLEIQRTEQGDSAMYLCASSLEGLNSPLHFGNGTRLTVT.

The count of this clone is one. In DNA form, the CDR3 reads TGTGCCAGCAGCAGACAGGGGGAAACTGAAGCTTTCTTT. Translating gives CASSRQGETEAFF. The chain has TRBV2 and TRBJ1-1, with TRBD1 matching over 9 bases. The germline V gene encodes CDR1 SNHLY and CDR2 FYNNEI. The CDR3 runs 13 residues. V lost 6 bases and J lost 5; bases outside the gene matches: 4.

This chain connects TRBV28 to TRBJ1-1; a weak D match, TRBD1 (6 bases). This CDR3 is built from 12 residues. Trimming left V 5 bases short and J 10 bases short, with 14 bases between. Germline CDR1 reads MDHEN; CDR2 reads SYDVKM. Here the CDR3 DNA reads TGTGCCAGCAGTGCTACAGGGAGAGGAGCTTTCTTT. Translation: CASSATGRGAFF. The full variable domain, its missing parts supplied by reference TRBV28 and TRBJ1-1, is DVKVTQSSRYLVKRTGEKVFLECVQDMDHENMFWYRQDPGLGLRLIYFSYDVKMKEKGDIPEGYSVSREKKERFSLILESASTNQTSMYLCASSATGRGAFFGQGTRLTVV.

The rearrangement joins TRBV7-9 to TRBJ1-1, with TRBD1 as a possible D gene (5 bases). Germline CDR1 reads SEHNR; CDR2 reads FQNEAQ (reference sequence). The CDR3 is 13 residues long. Between the trimmed V and J ends, which lost 5 bases and 1 base, there was a span of 8 bases. CDR3 protein: CASSLQENTEAFF. The CDR3 bases are TGTGCCAGCAGCCTACAGGAGAACACTGAAGCTTTCTTT. Supplemented by reference TRBV7-9 and TRBJ1-1, the full variable domain reads DTGVSQNPRHKITKRGQNVTFRCDPISEHNRLYWYRQTLGQGPEFLTYFQNEAQLEKSRLLSDRFSAERPKGSFSTLEIQRTEQGDSAMYLCASSLQENTEAFFGQGTRLTVV.

This clone turned up a few times. As DNA, the CDR3 is TGTGCCAGCAGCCCGTTGGGGATAGTGGCCTACAATGAGCAGTTCTTC. This sequence encodes CASSPLGIVAYNEQFF. V gene TRBV11-3 combines with J gene TRBJ2-1; no definite D call. CDR1 is SGHNT, CDR2 YENEEA, per germline. V lost 5 bases, J lost 2 bases, and 16 bases lay in between. The CDR3 runs to 16 residues. The variable domain in full, completed from reference TRBV11-3 and TRBJ2-1, reads EAGVVQSPRYKIIEKKQPVAFWCNPISGHNTLYWYLQNLGQGPELLIRYENEEAVDDSQLPKDRFSAERLKGVDSTLKIQPAELGDSAVYLCASSPLGIVAYNEQFFGPGTRLTVL.

The genes are TRBV2 and TRBJ1-4; tentatively, D is TRBD1 (5 bases). The germline V gene has CDR1 SNHLY and CDR2 FYNNEI. The CDR3 contains 14 residues. V lost 3 bases and J lost 4, with 9 bases in between. CDR3 in DNA: TGTGCCAGCAGTGATGATGGGGGTAATGAAAAACTGTTTTTT. It translates to CASSDDGGNEKLFF.

This sequence joins TRBV27 and TRBJ2-3, with TRBD1 matching over 8 bases. Germline CDR1 is MNHEY and CDR2 is SMNVEV (reference sequence). Losses at the gene ends were 2 bases for V and 2 bases for J; bases not matched to a gene: 3. This CDR3 spans 15 amino acids. CDR3 nucleotides: TGTGCCAGCAGTTTAGGGCAGGGGGCCACAGATACGCAGTATTTT. This codes for CASSLGQGATDTQYF.

The gene calls are TRBV19 and TRBJ1-1; possibly TRBD1 for D (5 bases). Per the germline V gene, CDR1 is LNHDA and CDR2 is SQIVND (reference sequence). This CDR3 contains 15 residues. V gave up 5 bases and J gave up 4 bases, with 17 bases separating them. As DNA, the CDR3 is TGTGCCAGTAGTCCCACAACTCGGAGGGGCACTGAAGCTTTCTTT. Amino acid sequence: CASSPTTRRGTEAFF.